This passage covers 17 T cell receptor beta chains from one sample sequenced in a study of T cell clonality in common variable immunodeficiency. The repertoire was sequenced with immunoSEQ multiplex PCR; TCRdb's copy has only in-frame clones and lacks some. The data show 30,000 to 40,000 clones, with none appearing a single time. Sample: peripheral blood mononuclear cells. Receptor source: a person aged 18-70 years in good health.

This clone is medium-sized within its sample. The read is 3 residues too short to cover the CDR3 end, so that end is filled in from the germline J gene. J is TRBJ2-5 and V is TRBV18; TRBD2 matches at 11 bases. Germline loops: CDR1 KGHSH, CDR2 LQKENI. This CDR3 contains 16 residues. V shed 6 bases and J 2 bases; nucleotides not matched to a gene: 8. CDR3 DNA (partial): TGTGCCAGCTCCCGCGGGACTAGCGGTAAACAAGAGACC. Amino acid sequence: CASSRGTSGKQET. The entire CDR3 sequence reads CASSRGTSGKQETQYF. The full variable domain, rest sourced from reference TRBV18 and TRBJ2-5, is NAGVMQNPRHLVRRRGQEARLRCSPMKGHSHVYWYRQLPEEGLKFMVYLQKENIIDESGMPKERFSAEFPKEGPSILRIQQVVRGDSAAYFCASSRGTSGKQETQYFGPGTRLLVL.

This clone was seen repeatedly, ten times or more. Read data end 3 residues before the CDR3 end; the end is taken from the germline J gene. The J gene is TRBJ2-2, the V gene TRBV20-1, with 7 bases matching TRBD1. From germline, CDR1 is DFQATT and CDR2 SNEGSKA (reference sequence). After removal of 0 bases from V and 1 base from J, the junction contained 5 bases not matched to a gene. The CDR3 totals 16 residues. CDR3 loop: CSARDQRTGNTGELFF. CDR3 DNA (partial): TGCAGTGCTAGAGATCAAAGGACAGGGAACACCGGGGAG.

This clone came up many times. The CDR3 loop reads CASSGFNTIYF. The DNA read from the CDR3 is TGTGCCAGCAGCGGCTTCAACACC. This chain connects TRBV5-6 to TRBJ1-3, with D unresolved. The CDR3 extends 3 residues past the end of the read, so its final part is completed from the germline J gene. Per the germline V gene, CDR1 is SGHDT and CDR2 is YYEEEE. The germline V and J ends were trimmed by 4 bases and 7 bases, with 6 bases remaining between them. The CDR3 consists of 11 residues.

This clone was recorded many times. From the germline J gene comes the end of the CDR3, since the read stops 3 residues before it. The genes are TRBV20-1 and TRBJ2-7; perhaps TRBD1 as D (5 bases). Trimming cost V 3 bases and J 5 bases, with 20 bases left between them. The germline CDR1 and CDR2 sequences are DFQATT and SNEGSKA (reference sequence). This CDR3 has 15 residues. The sequenced part of the CDR3 DNA is TGCAGTGCTAGGGACCCGCAGGGAAGTCCCGACGAG. Translation gives CSARDPQGSPDE. The full CDR3 sequence reads CSARDPQGSPDEQYF.

In its sample, this clone was seen many times. The read stops 3 residues short of the end of the CDR3; the missing end is completed from the germline J gene. The chain couples TRBV20-1 to TRBJ2-3; no firm D call. Germline V CDR1 and CDR2: DFQATT, SNEGSKA (reference sequence). The CDR3 runs to 13 residues. CDR3 loop: CSVPLTSTDTQYF. The DNA read from the CDR3 is TGCAGCGTCCCACTCACTAGCACAGATACG.

There are a few counts of this clone. The CDR3 end falls 3 residues outside the read, so it is completed with the germline J gene. The rearrangement links TRBV7-9 to TRBJ1-2; D gene unclear. Germline V CDR1 and CDR2: SEHNR, FQNEAQ (reference sequence). This CDR3 comprises 15 residues. This CDR3 is CASSLGRHPVNVYTF. Partial CDR3 DNA: TGTGCCAGCAGCTTAGGCAGACACCCCGTGAATGTC.

The sample holds many counts of this clone. This may be a read error: a much more frequent sequence differs by one nucleotide. The missing CDR3 end, 3 residues past where the read stops, is filled in from the germline J gene. The chain uses TRBV12-3 or TRBV12-4 and TRBJ1-1; 11 bases fit TRBD1. This CDR3 region has 13 residues. CDR3 amino acids: CASPGDRGYEAFF. The sequenced CDR3 bases are TGTGCCAGCCCGGGGGACAGGGGGTACGAA.

The table lists this clone with many counts. The read ends 3 residues shy of where the CDR3 ends; the end is completed using the germline J gene. The V gene is TRBV20-1, the J gene TRBJ2-5; D is possibly TRBD1 (5 bases). The CDR3 is 13 amino acids. Trimming shortened V by 0 bases and J by 3 bases, and 8 bases separated the two germline ends. Germline CDR1 and CDR2: DFQATT and SNEGSKA (reference sequence). The CDR3 spells CSARDGREETQYF. The CDR3 bases that were read are TGCAGTGCTAGAGATGGCAGGGAAGAGACC.

This clone was found many times. The DNA ends 3 residues before the CDR3 does, and the rest of the CDR3 is filled in from the germline J gene. The rearrangement links TRBV27 to TRBJ2-5; TRBD2 aligns across 11 bases. This CDR3 comprises 16 residues. With 5 bases clipped from V and 5 bases from J, the junction kept 10 bases outside the gene matches. CDR1 and CDR2 (germline): MNHEY, SMNVEV (reference sequence). CDR3 loop: CASSPGSSSGGETQYF. The part of the CDR3 DNA that was read is TGTGCCAGCAGTCCGGGGAGCTCTAGCGGGGGGGAGACC.

The table lists this clone with many counts. The read ends 3 residues shy of where the CDR3 ends; the end is completed using the germline J gene. V usage is TRBV7-3 and J usage is TRBJ2-7; 11 bases line up with TRBD1. J gave up 5 bases and V 5 bases, and 5 bases lay outside the gene matches. Germline assignment: CDR1 SGHTA and CDR2 FQGTGA. This CDR3 is 14 amino acids long. Incomplete CDR3 DNA: TGTGCCAGCAGCCCCGGACAGGGGGCCGACGAG. Protein: CASSPGQGADE. The full CDR3 reads CASSPGQGADEQYF.

This clone was recorded many times. The read ends 3 residues early relative to the CDR3; the germline J gene fills the gap. The rearrangement joins TRBV19 to TRBJ2-1; TRBD1 matches 9 bases. The CDR3 is made up of 15 amino acids. Germline trimming cut 6 bases from V and 4 bases from J; bases unmatched to any gene: 7. Germline V lookup: CDR1 LNHDA, CDR2 SQIVND (reference sequence). The CDR3 bases that were read are TGTGCCAGTAGCAGACCGGGACAGGGTTACAATGAG. This encodes CASSRPGQGYNE. The full CDR3 sequence reads CASSRPGQGYNEQFF.

This clone has ten or more counts. The read is 3 residues too short to cover the CDR3 end, so that end is filled in from the germline J gene. This chain connects TRBV7-3 to TRBJ2-3; 9 bases fit TRBD1. The CDR3 runs 18 residues. V lost 4 bases and J lost 1; bases outside the gene matches: 12. CDR1 is SGHTA and CDR2 is FQGTGA in the germline V gene. The covered CDR3 bases are TGTGCCAGCAGCTCAACGCCGGGACAGGGAATAGGCACAGATACG. It is translated as CASSSTPGQGIGTDT. The entire CDR3 protein is CASSSTPGQGIGTDTQYF.

This clone showed up just a few times. The read comes to an end 3 residues before the CDR3 does, leaving the germline J gene to fill in the end. V is TRBV7-9 and J is TRBJ1-2; the match to TRBD1 covers 9 bases. Losses at the gene ends were 5 bases for V and 4 bases for J; bases not matched to a gene: 8. Germline CDR1 and CDR2: SEHNR and FQNEAQ (reference sequence). The CDR3 runs 15 residues. The part of the CDR3 DNA that was read is TGTGCCAGCAGCGAAGGGACAGGGTGGGGCTATGGC. It codes for CASSEGTGWGYG. The complete CDR3 reads CASSEGTGWGYGYTF. Complete variable domain (other parts from reference TRBV7-9 and TRBJ1-2): DTGVSQNPRHKITKRGQNVTFRCDPISEHNRLYWYRQTLGQGPEFLTYFQNEAQLEKSRLLSDRFSAERPKGSFSTLEIQRTEQGDSAMYLCASSEGTGWGYGYTFGSGTRLTVV.

This clone appeared many times. CDR3 residues: CASRGQTKNIQYF. The DNA read from the CDR3 is TGTGCCAGCAGGGGGCAAACCAAAAACATT. The rearrangement links TRBV5-6 to TRBJ2-4; D is perhaps TRBD1 (5 bases). The sequence runs out 3 residues before the end of the CDR3; the remainder is reconstructed from the germline J gene. The ends were cut back, 5 bases at V and 2 bases at J, with 8 bases in the middle. From germline, CDR1 is SGHDT and CDR2 YYEEEE. There are 13 residues in the CDR3.

There are many counts of this clone. The sequenced fragment ends 3 residues before the CDR3 boundary, so the rest is inferred from the germline J gene. The chain combines TRBV5-5 with TRBJ2-7; D uncertain. V was trimmed by 4 bases and J by 2 bases, leaving 7 bases between them. CDR3 size: 12 residues. Germline loops: CDR1 SGHKS, CDR2 YYEKEE (reference sequence). The DNA read from the CDR3 is TGTGCCAGCAGCCACAGTGCCTACGAG. Translating gives CASSHSAYE. The CDR3 in its entirety is CASSHSAYEQYF.

This clone was seen repeatedly, ten times or more. The CDR3 is cut off 3 residues early in the read; its end comes from the germline J gene. The chain has TRBV19 and TRBJ2-5; 8 bases fit TRBD1. Germline V gene data show CDR1 as LNHDA and CDR2 as SQIVND (reference sequence). The CDR3 is 14 residues long. V shed 7 bases, J shed 4 bases, and the junction held 8 bases outside the gene matches. The CDR3 is CASTRDRLSETQYF. CDR3 DNA (partial): TGTGCCAGTACTCGGGACAGGTTGTCAGAGACC.

To note about this clone: The read is 3 residues too short to cover the CDR3 end, so that end is filled in from the germline J gene. The chain links TRBV25-1 to TRBJ1-6; TRBD1 aligns across 7 bases. Losses at the gene ends were 8 bases for V and 8 bases for J; bases not matched to a gene: 3. The CDR3 has 12 residues. Germline V gene sequence: CDR1 MGHDK, CDR2 SYGVNS. CDR3 in amino acids: CASRDSYSPLHF. The DNA read from the CDR3 is TGTGCCAGCCGGGACAGCTATTCACCC.